This is a list of T cell receptor beta chains from one sample in a study of cytomegalovirus exposure and HLA in healthy donors. The data were produced by immunoSEQ multiplex PCR, yet TCRdb's version contains in-frame clones alone and is incomplete. The repertoire has hundreds of thousands of clones, roughly 82% of them found once; the top ten carry 5.5% to 7.5%. Source material: PBMCs. The origin of the receptors is a man aged 40-49 years in good health and CMV-seropositive. Each CDR3 is given with its conserved first and last residue. D genes are given only for firm matches. The size field is filled for only some rows; it gives once, few, many or a size class.

>NA|TRBJ1-1|TRBV18|NA
CASSPGAMNTEAFF
TGTGCCAGCTCACCGGGGGCAATGAACACTGAAGCTTTCTTT
>NA|TRBJ2-1|TRBV19|NA
CASSIRRDEQFF
TGTGCCAGTAGTATCAGGAGGGATGAGCAGTTCTTC
>NA|TRBJ2-3|TRBV30|TRBD2
CAWSGASGATDTQYF
TGTGCCTGGAGTGGGGCTAGCGGGGCTACAGATACGCAGTATTTT
>NA|TRBJ2-1|TRBV6-6|NA
CASSYKERNYNEQFF
TGTGCCAGCAGTTATAAGGAGCGGAACTACAATGAGCAGTTCTTC
>few|TRBJ1-4|TRBV6-6|TRBD1
CAGQGATNEKLFF
TGTGCCGGACAGGGGGCAACTAATGAAAAACTGTTTTTT
>NA|TRBJ2-3|TRBV19|NA
CASSDFGSSSTDTQYF
TGTGCCAGTAGCGACTTTGGCAGCTCAAGCACAGATACGCAGTATTTT
>NA|TRBJ1-4|TRBV27|TRBD1
CASSYRGTTNEKLFF
TGTGCCAGCAGTTACAGGGGTACAACTAATGAAAAACTGTTTTTT
>NA|TRBJ2-3|TRBV6-5|TRBD2
CANSYFVSGKADTQYF
TGTGCCAACAGTTACTTTGTTAGCGGGAAGGCAGATACGCAGTATTTT
>NA|TRBJ2-1|TRBV7-9|TRBD2
CASQREAFNEQFF
TGTGCCAGCCAGCGGGAGGCTTTTAATGAGCAGTTCTTC
>NA|TRBJ2-5|TRBV18|NA
CASSPPGETQYF
TGTGCCAGCTCACCACCCGGGGAGACCCAGTACTTC
>NA|TRBJ2-5|TRBV7-9|TRBD2
CASSLAQSGRETQYF
TGTGCCAGCAGCTTAGCGCAAAGCGGGAGGGAGACCCAGTACTTC
>once|TRBJ1-1|TRBV19|NA
CASSIEGRGLMNTEAFF
TGTGCCAGTAGTATAGAGGGCAGGGGCTTGATGAACACTGAAGCTTTCTTT
>NA|TRBJ2-7|TRBV25-1|NA
CASSDTGVRYEQYF
TGTGCCAGCAGTGATACGGGGGTTCGGTACGAGCAGTACTTC
>NA|TRBJ1-2|TRBV5-1|TRBD1
CASSLATGQNYGYTF
TGCGCCAGCAGCTTGGCCACGGGACAGAACTATGGCTACACCTTC